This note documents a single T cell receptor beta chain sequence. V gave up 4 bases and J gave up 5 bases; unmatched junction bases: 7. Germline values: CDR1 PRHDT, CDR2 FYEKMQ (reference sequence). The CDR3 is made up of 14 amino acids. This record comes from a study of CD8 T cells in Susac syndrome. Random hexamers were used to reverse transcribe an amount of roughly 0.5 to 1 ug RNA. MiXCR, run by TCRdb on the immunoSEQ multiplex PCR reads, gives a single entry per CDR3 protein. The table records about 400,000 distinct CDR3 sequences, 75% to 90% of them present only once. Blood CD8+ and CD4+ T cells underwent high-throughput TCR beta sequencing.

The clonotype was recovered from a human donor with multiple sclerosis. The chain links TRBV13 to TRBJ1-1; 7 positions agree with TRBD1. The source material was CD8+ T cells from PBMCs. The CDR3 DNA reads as TGTGCCAGCAGCTCGGGGAACAGGGGAACTGAAGCTTTCTTT. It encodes CASSSGNRGTEAFF.